This T cell receptor (beta chain) is drawn from a study of cytomegalovirus exposure and HLA in healthy donors. V lost 8 bases, J lost 5 bases, and 4 bases stayed unmatched. Per germline, CDR1 SNHLY and CDR2 FYNNEI. This CDR3 comprises 12 residues. The PCR ran on 60 Vbeta and 13 Jbeta primers. Data came from immunoSEQ multiplex PCR; TCRdb stores just in-frame clones and leaves some out. The sample carries fewer than 250,000 clones, 85% to 90% recorded once. This chain connects TRBV2 to TRBJ2-7; 9 bases are a match to TRBD1. The specimen sequenced was PBMCs. This TCR was sampled from a man aged 30-40 years in good health and CMV-seronegative. The DNA for the CDR3 is TGTGCCAGCCGGGACAGGGTCCACGAGCAGTACTTC. Translated, it gives CASRDRVHEQYF.